The subject of this entry is one TCR beta chain. Its target is unknown. The CDR3 sequence is 15 residues long. V was pared by 0 bases and J by 1 base, with 12 bases between. The V gene's germline CDR1 is GTSNPN and CDR2 SVGIG (reference sequence). Individual cDNA molecules each received unique molecular identifiers attached to them. TCRdb processed the 5' RACE reads anew with MiXCR; each CDR3 protein has one entry. The sample lists roughly 100,000 distinct CDR3 sequences; around 13% were seen once. The data stem from a study of early T cells in non-severe SARS-CoV-2 infection. Study information: Chains were not paired, and sequencing was done on bulk RNA from unsorted whole blood.

Study-level points and caveats: Anti-spike CD8 responses were favored by VDJdb matching, which missed private and CD4 specificities.

Material for sequencing was whole blood. The chain joins TRBV30 to TRBJ1-1; D remains unclear. The clonotype originates from an adult who was a healthcare worker with PCR-confirmed SARS-CoV-2 infection or an uninfected control (not recorded which). The CDR3: CAWSVGVRGNTEAFF. In nucleotides, the CDR3 is TGTGCCTGGAGTGTCGGGGTACGCGGGAACACTGAAGCTTTCTTT.